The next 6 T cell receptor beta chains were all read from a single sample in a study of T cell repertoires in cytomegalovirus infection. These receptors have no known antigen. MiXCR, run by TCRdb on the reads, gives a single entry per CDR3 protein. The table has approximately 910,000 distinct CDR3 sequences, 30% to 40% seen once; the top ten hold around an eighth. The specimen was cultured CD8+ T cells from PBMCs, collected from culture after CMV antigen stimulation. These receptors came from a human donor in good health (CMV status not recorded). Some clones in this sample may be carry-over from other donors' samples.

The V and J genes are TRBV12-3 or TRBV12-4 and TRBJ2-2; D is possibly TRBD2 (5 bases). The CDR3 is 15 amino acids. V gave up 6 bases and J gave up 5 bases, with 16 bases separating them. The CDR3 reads CASSLPDLWTGELFF. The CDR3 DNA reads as TGTGCCAGCAGCCTCCCGGACTTATGGACCGGGGAGCTGTTTTTT.

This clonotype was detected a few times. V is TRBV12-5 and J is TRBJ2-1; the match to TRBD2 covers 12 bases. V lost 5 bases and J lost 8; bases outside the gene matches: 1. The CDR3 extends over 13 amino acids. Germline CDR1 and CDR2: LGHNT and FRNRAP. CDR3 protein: CASGPSGGDEQFF. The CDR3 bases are TGTGCTAGTGGTCCTAGCGGGGGGGATGAGCAGTTCTTC.

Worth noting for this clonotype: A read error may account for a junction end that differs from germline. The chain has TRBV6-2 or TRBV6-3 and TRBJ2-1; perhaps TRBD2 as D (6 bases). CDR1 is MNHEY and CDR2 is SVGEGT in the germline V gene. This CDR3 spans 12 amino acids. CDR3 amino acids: CANSEGGNEQFF. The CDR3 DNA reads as TGTGCCAACAGTGAGGGAGGCAATGAGCAGTTCTTC.

The CDR3 DNA reads as TGTGCCAGCAGTGAAGGGGACAGTTTCTTAGCAACTAATGAAAAACTGTTTTTT. Its protein product is CASSEGDSFLATNEKLFF. V usage is TRBV2 and J usage is TRBJ1-4, with 7 bases aligning to TRBD1. In germline, CDR1 is SNHLY, CDR2 FYNNEI. The CDR3 is 18 amino acids. V was clipped by 1 base and J by 0 bases; unmatched bases: 8.

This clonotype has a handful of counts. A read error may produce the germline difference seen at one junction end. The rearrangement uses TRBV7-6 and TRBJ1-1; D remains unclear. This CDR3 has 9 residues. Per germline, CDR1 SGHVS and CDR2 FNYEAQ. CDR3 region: CASSPRRPF. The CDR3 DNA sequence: TGTGCCAGCAGCCCGCGCCGGCCTTTT.

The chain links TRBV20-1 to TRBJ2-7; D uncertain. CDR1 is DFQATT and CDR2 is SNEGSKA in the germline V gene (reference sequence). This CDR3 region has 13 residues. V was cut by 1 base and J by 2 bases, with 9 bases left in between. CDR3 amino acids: CSARASLTYEQYF. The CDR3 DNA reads TGCAGTGCTAGAGCCAGCCTCACCTACGAGCAGTACTTC.